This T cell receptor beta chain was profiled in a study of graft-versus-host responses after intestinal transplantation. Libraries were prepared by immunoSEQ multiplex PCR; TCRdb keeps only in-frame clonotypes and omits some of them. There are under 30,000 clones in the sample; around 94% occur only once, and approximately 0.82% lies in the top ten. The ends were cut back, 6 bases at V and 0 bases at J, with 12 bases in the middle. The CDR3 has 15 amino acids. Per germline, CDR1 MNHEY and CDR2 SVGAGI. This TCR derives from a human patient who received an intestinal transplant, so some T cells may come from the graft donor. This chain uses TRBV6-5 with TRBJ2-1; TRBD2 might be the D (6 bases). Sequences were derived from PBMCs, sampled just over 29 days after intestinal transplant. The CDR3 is CASSRGKSSYNEQFF. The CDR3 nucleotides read TGTGCCAGCAGCCGCGGGAAGAGCTCCTACAATGAGCAGTTCTTC.